This T cell receptor beta chain originates from a study of molecular identifiers for immune sequencing clone quantification. The wider study: Sequencing covered four of five parts into which replicate RNA from approximately 20,000 or 98,000 naive CD8 cells was split.

Study results and limitations: Detection of one spiked Jurkat cell's TCR RNA reportedly worked in 980,000 or so naive cells.

A few counts support this clonotype. Its antigen is not known. Previously described methods and listed TCR primers produced bulk TCR libraries. In TCRdb, the PCR reads were re-called with MiXCR into one record per CDR3 protein. The sample shows some 650,000 distinct CDR3 sequences, 15% to 20% of them seen only once. Source material: naive CD8+ T cells from blood, with Jurkat cell RNA spiked in. Sample subset: FACS-sorted CD8+CD4-CCR7+CD45RA+ naive T cells. The TCR originated in a human donor in good health. Some libraries in this study had Jurkat cell RNA spiked in.

Here the CDR3 DNA reads TGTGCCAGCAGTTACTCACAGGGAACCGGGGAGCTGTTTTTT. Its protein is CASSYSQGTGELFF. V gene TRBV6-5 combines with J gene TRBJ2-2; D perhaps matches TRBD1 (6 bases). From germline, CDR1 is MNHEY and CDR2 SVGAGI. V lost 0 bases and J lost 5, with 7 bases in between. The CDR3 sequence is 14 residues long.